The 13 T cell receptor beta chains given below trace back to one sample, sequenced in a study of cytomegalovirus exposure and HLA in healthy donors. The method was immunoSEQ multiplex PCR; TCRdb's version includes in-frame clones alone and lacks a portion of them. The sample yields some 200,000 clones, around nine tenths seen once. Sequencing used PBMCs. The receptors stem from a man aged 25 to 40 in good health and CMV-seropositive.

The chain employs TRBV29-1 and TRBJ2-7; 8 bases line up with TRBD1. CDR3 length: 13 amino acids. With 5 bases clipped from V and 3 bases from J, the junction kept 6 bases outside the gene matches. CDR1 and CDR2 from the germline V gene are SQVTM and ANQGSEA. The CDR3 here is CSVSGQGSYEQYF. The CDR3 coding sequence is TGCAGCGTTTCCGGACAGGGTAGCTACGAGCAGTACTTC.

CDR3 DNA sequence: TGTGCCAGCAGCTTAGAACACAGTGGGCCCGATCGCTACACCTTC. Translation: CASSLEHSGPDRYTF. The gene calls are TRBV11-3 and TRBJ1-2; no reliable D call. In germline, CDR1 is SGHNT, CDR2 YENEEA. V lost 0 bases to trimming and J lost 9 bases, with 17 bases between them. The CDR3 length is 15 residues.

The gene calls are TRBV5-1 and TRBJ1-1; 10 bases agree with TRBD1. V trimming: 7 bases; J trimming: 3 bases; junction bases outside the gene matches: 3. There are 13 residues in the CDR3. Germline V gene data show CDR1 as SGHRS and CDR2 as YFSETQ. CDR3 sequence reads: CASGDRGHTEAFF. In DNA form, the CDR3 reads TGCGCCAGCGGGGACAGGGGACACACTGAAGCTTTCTTT.

The chain recombines TRBV6-1 with TRBJ2-7, with TRBD1 matching 10 bases. Germline CDR1 and CDR2: MNHNS and SASEGT. The CDR3 contains 15 residues. Trimming removed 2 bases from V and 3 bases from J; junction bases left unmatched: 4. The chain's CDR3 is CASSEPGTGDYEQYF. In nucleotides, the CDR3 is TGTGCCAGCAGTGAACCCGGGACAGGGGACTACGAGCAGTACTTC.

The chain employs TRBV18 and TRBJ2-1; 7 bases line up with TRBD1. Trimming removed 2 bases from V and 4 bases from J; junction bases left unmatched: 2. Germline lookup yields CDR1 KGHSH and CDR2 LQKENI. This CDR3 is 14 amino acids long. This chain's CDR3 is CASSPRDSYNEQFF. The CDR3 DNA reads as TGTGCCAGCTCACCAAGGGACAGTTACAATGAGCAGTTCTTC.

The gene calls are TRBV7-2 and TRBJ2-3, with 15 bases identical to TRBD2. The CDR3 has 15 amino acids. Germline V gives CDR1 SGHTA, CDR2 FQGNSA. Unmatched junction bases numbered 6, after V lost 6 bases and J lost 8 bases. CDR3 nucleotides: TGTGCCAGCAGTCACGGACTAGCGGGAGGGGTTACGCAGTATTTT. This gives the protein CASSHGLAGGVTQYF.

The chain carries TRBV11-2 and TRBJ2-1, with 8 bases identical to TRBD1. Trimming at V came to 2 bases and at J to 7 bases, leaving 7 bases not matched to a gene. Germline CDR1 SGHAT, CDR2 FQNNGV. The CDR3 runs to 15 residues. Here the CDR3 reads CASSLIRGQGNEQFF. CDR3 coding DNA: TGTGCCAGCAGCTTAATCAGGGGGCAGGGGAATGAGCAGTTCTTC.

V is TRBV4-1 and J is TRBJ2-7, with 11 bases lining up with TRBD1. The germline V gene encodes CDR1 MGHRA and CDR2 YSYEKL. This CDR3 has 16 residues. J gave up 3 bases and V 2 bases, and 6 bases lay outside the gene matches. The CDR3 nucleotides are TGCGCCAGCAGCCAAAGTGGGACAGGGGGTTTCTACGAGCAGTACTTC. It yields the protein CASSQSGTGGFYEQYF.

This chain links TRBV27 with TRBJ2-3, with 12 bases lining up with TRBD1. Losses at the gene ends were 5 bases for V and 5 bases for J; bases not matched to a gene: 8. Germline V gene lookup returns CDR1 MNHEY and CDR2 SMNVEV (reference sequence). The CDR3 has 16 residues. CDR3 sequence: CASSPSGTGGGDTQYF. The CDR3 bases are TGTGCCAGCAGTCCATCCGGGACAGGGGGCGGAGATACGCAGTATTTT.

This sequence joins TRBV5-1 and TRBJ1-1; a weak D match, TRBD1 (5 bases). V was cut by 4 bases and J by 0 bases, with 13 bases left in between. This CDR3 is 15 amino acids long. Looked up from germline, CDR1 is SGHRS and CDR2 is YFSETQ. The CDR3 DNA follows: TGCGCCAGCAGCCCCAGTGGGGCCATGAACACTGAAGCTTTCTTT. Protein sequence: CASSPSGAMNTEAFF.

The rearrangement links TRBV18 to TRBJ2-7, with 8 bases lining up with TRBD2. V was pared by 2 bases and J by 3 bases, with 9 bases of the junction left unmatched. CDR3 length equals 16 residues. The germline V gene encodes CDR1 KGHSH and CDR2 LQKENI. This CDR3 reads CASSPSRGGGGYEQYF. The CDR3 DNA sequence: TGTGCCAGCTCACCATCCCGGGGGGGAGGAGGCTACGAGCAGTACTTC.

The chain recombines TRBV6-5 with TRBJ1-1; D is possibly TRBD1 (5 bases). The CDR3 totals 16 residues. Germline assignment: CDR1 MNHEY and CDR2 SVGAGI. Trimming left V 2 bases short and J 0 bases short, with 13 bases between. The CDR3: CASSYGRGRVNTEAFF. The CDR3 DNA reads as TGTGCCAGCAGTTACGGGAGGGGTCGGGTGAACACTGAAGCTTTCTTT.

The chain uses TRBV4-1 and TRBJ2-2; D is uncertain. Per germline, CDR1 MGHRA and CDR2 YSYEKL. This CDR3 comprises 15 residues. Trimming removed 1 base from V and 0 bases from J, with 6 bases in between. The DNA of the CDR3 is TGCGCCAGCAGCCAAGGCACAGCGAACACCGGGGAGCTGTTTTTT. It translates to CASSQGTANTGELFF.